Shown below are 21 T cell receptor beta chains from a single sample sequenced in a study of blood T cells in healthy people across ages. Using a J-beta primer mix together with a sample-barcoded 5' primer, a second PCR was run for about 7 to 12 cycles. TCRdb independently ran MiXCR on the 5' RACE reads; one entry per CDR3 protein. The sample has fewer than 900,000 distinct CDR3 sequences; roughly two fifths are singletons. The sequencing input was blood. The receptors come from a woman aged 60 to 75 in good health.

This chain uses TRBV3-1 with TRBJ2-3; the match to TRBD2 covers 7 bases. Trimming cost V 4 bases and J 7 bases; bases outside gene matches: 14. Germline CDR1 and CDR2: LGHDT and YNNKEL (reference sequence). The CDR3 consists of 16 residues. In DNA form, the CDR3 reads TGTGCCAGCAGCCTAACTCCAGCGGGGACGAGAAATACGCAGTATTTT. Its protein is CASSLTPAGTRNTQYF.

V is TRBV12-3 or TRBV12-4 and J is TRBJ2-3; D uncertain. V lost 2 bases, J lost 6 bases, and 9 bases lay in between. This CDR3 is built from 13 residues. CDR3 bases: TGTGCCAGCAGTTTACAAAACACGGATACGCAGTATTTT. It codes for CASSLQNTDTQYF.

This chain joins TRBV5-1 and TRBJ2-3; 9 bases match TRBD1. The CDR3 runs 15 residues. Unmatched junction bases numbered 5, after V lost 2 bases and J lost 4 bases. Germline values: CDR1 SGHRS, CDR2 YFSETQ. CDR3 amino acids: CASSFAQGAADTQYF. CDR3 nucleotide sequence: TGCGCCAGCAGCTTTGCACAGGGGGCCGCAGATACGCAGTATTTT. Full variable domain (missing parts from reference TRBV5-1 and TRBJ2-3): KAGVTQTPRYLIKTRGQQVTLSCSPISGHRSVSWYQQTPGQGLQFLFEYFSETQRNKGNFPGRFSGRQFSNSRSEMNVSTLELGDSALYLCASSFAQGAADTQYFGPGTRLTVL.

The V gene is TRBV7-6, the J gene TRBJ2-3; a weak D match, TRBD2 (5 bases). V lost 6 bases and J 0 bases, leaving 7 bases between the germline ends. CDR1 and CDR2 from the germline V gene are SGHVS and FNYEAQ. The CDR3 extends over 13 amino acids. The CDR3 DNA reads as TGTGCCAGCAGGAGGGCGAGCACAGATACGCAGTATTTT. Its translation: CASRRASTDTQYF.

The chain joins TRBV5-1 to TRBJ2-1, with TRBD2 matching over 13 bases. This CDR3 has 17 residues. The germline CDR1 and CDR2 sequences are SGHRS and YFSETQ. The V and J ends lost 7 bases and 4 bases, in that order; junction bases with no gene match: 11. CDR3 sequence reads: CASGPTGLAGFYNEQFF. CDR3 nucleotides: TGCGCCAGCGGGCCGACGGGACTAGCGGGGTTTTACAATGAGCAGTTCTTC.

This clonotype was counted between two and nine times. V and J are TRBV5-6 and TRBJ2-5; the match to TRBD2 covers 7 bases. CDR3 length: 14 amino acids. J was trimmed by 3 bases and V by 1 base; bases with no gene match: 3. The germline V gene encodes CDR1 SGHDT and CDR2 YYEEEE. The CDR3 sequence is CASSLLGGEETQYF. The CDR3 coding sequence is TGTGCCAGCAGCTTGTTGGGGGGGGAAGAGACCCAGTACTTC. Supplemented by reference TRBV5-6 and TRBJ2-5, the full variable domain reads DAGVTQSPTHLIKTRGQQVTLRCSPKSGHDTVSWYQQALGQGPQFIFQYYEEEERQRGNFPDRFSGHQFPNYSSELNVNALLLGDSALYLCASSLLGGEETQYFGPGTRLLVL.

This clonotype occurred a few times. The J gene is TRBJ1-4, the V gene TRBV3-1; the D gene is possibly TRBD1 (6 bases). The CDR3 extends over 16 amino acids. V lost 0 bases to trimming and J lost 1 base, with 9 bases between them. The germline CDR1 and CDR2 sequences are LGHDT and YNNKEL (reference sequence). The CDR3 spells CASSQDEGVTNEKLFF. The CDR3 DNA reads as TGTGCCAGCAGCCAAGATGAGGGGGTAACTAATGAAAAACTGTTTTTT.

V gene TRBV27 combines with J gene TRBJ2-1, with TRBD2 matching 12 bases. J was trimmed by 3 bases and V by 5 bases; bases with no gene match: 11. The CDR3 spans 18 residues. Germline V gene data show CDR1 as MNHEY and CDR2 as SMNVEV (reference sequence). This CDR3 reads CASSQPTGLAGYYNEQFF. In DNA, the CDR3 is TGTGCCAGCAGTCAACCGACCGGACTAGCGGGGTACTACAATGAGCAGTTCTTC.

As to this clonotype: One end of the junction fails to match germline, which may point to a read error. This chain connects TRBV5-1 to TRBJ2-1, with 7 bases fitting TRBD1. The CDR3 consists of 15 residues. The germline V gene encodes CDR1 SGHRS and CDR2 YFSETQ. The CDR3 coding sequence is TGCGCCAGCAGCCCTCAACAAGACTGGTCAGCAGGGGGAAACTTC. Protein sequence: CASSPQQDWSAGGNF. The whole variable domain, remainder taken from reference TRBV5-1 and TRBJ2-1, is KAGVTQTPRYLIKTRGQQVTLSCSPISGHRSVSWYQQTPGQGLQFLFEYFSETQRNKGNFPGRFSGRQFSNSRSEMNVSTLELGDSALYLCASSPQQDWSAGGNFGPGTRLTVL.

This clonotype was counted a few times. A much bigger clone sits one base away, suggesting this may be a read error. The chain couples TRBV7-9 to TRBJ2-1; TRBD1 or TRBD2 may be the D gene (5 bases each). Between the trimmed V and J ends, which lost 5 bases and 9 bases, there was a span of 14 bases. CDR1 and CDR2 (germline): SEHNR, FQNEAQ (reference sequence). The CDR3 spans 13 residues. CDR3 amino acids: CASSVPQGVEQFF. CDR3 nucleotide sequence: TGTGCCAGCAGCGTACCCCAGGGAGTTGAGCAGTTCTTC.

J is TRBJ2-6 and V is TRBV5-1, with a possible D match to TRBD1 (6 bases). CDR1 is SGHRS and CDR2 is YFSETQ in the germline V gene. V lost 0 bases to trimming and J lost 2 bases, with 15 bases between them. The CDR3 totals 18 residues. CDR3 region: CASSLVLGAGAGANVLTF. CDR3 bases: TGCGCCAGCAGCTTGGTTCTGGGGGCTGGGGCTGGGGCCAACGTCCTGACTTTC.

This chain joins TRBV20-1 and TRBJ1-1; the D is unclear. The CDR3 totals 13 residues. Germline assignment: CDR1 DFQATT and CDR2 SNEGSKA (reference sequence). Trimming pared 2 bases from V and 4 bases from J, leaving 11 bases between. This CDR3 is CSARPDPITEAFF. The CDR3 DNA is TGCAGTGCTAGACCGGACCCGATCACTGAAGCTTTCTTT.

The chain employs TRBV7-2 and TRBJ2-4; 7 bases match TRBD2. This CDR3 comprises 13 residues. After removal of 5 bases from V and 9 bases from J, the junction contained 7 bases not matched to a gene. The germline CDR1 and CDR2 sequences are SGHTA and FQGNSA. CDR3 sequence reads: CASSRGLETIQYF. For the CDR3, the DNA is TGTGCCAGCAGCCGCGGACTAGAAACCATTCAGTACTTC.

The chain is built from TRBV15 and TRBJ2-5; 10 bases line up with TRBD1. The junction had 3 bases not matched to a gene; V was cut back by 3 bases and J by 5 bases. Germline V gives CDR1 LNHNV, CDR2 YYDKDF (reference sequence). The CDR3 is made up of 14 amino acids. This CDR3 is CATSRDRGWETQYF. The CDR3 DNA reads TGTGCCACCAGCAGGGACAGGGGGTGGGAGACCCAGTACTTC.

The chain uses TRBV5-1 and TRBJ2-5; 7 positions agree with TRBD2. The CDR3 extends over 14 amino acids. After removal of 4 bases from V and 1 base from J, the junction contained 4 bases not matched to a gene. Germline assignment: CDR1 SGHRS and CDR2 YFSETQ. CDR3 region: CASSVWEGQETQYF. The CDR3, as DNA: TGCGCCAGCAGCGTGTGGGAGGGCCAAGAGACCCAGTACTTC.

This clonotype has at least ten counts. The rearrangement joins TRBV20-1 to TRBJ2-7; maybe TRBD2 (5 bases). The CDR3 is 13 residues long. Germline loops: CDR1 DFQATT, CDR2 SNEGSKA (reference sequence). V dropped 3 bases and J dropped 0 bases, with 9 bases sitting between them. CDR3 amino acids: CSASPGTSYEQYF. The CDR3, as DNA: TGCAGTGCTAGCCCGGGAACCTCCTACGAGCAGTACTTC.

This chain connects TRBV12-3 or TRBV12-4 to TRBJ2-1; D not resolved. Trimming stripped 3 bases from V and 6 bases from J, with 9 bases between. The CDR3 is 13 amino acids. The DNA of the CDR3 is TGTGCCAGCAGTTTGAGTAGTATCAATGAGCAGTTCTTC. Protein: CASSLSSINEQFF.

This rearrangement joins TRBV11-2 to TRBJ1-2, with 7 bases matching TRBD1. The CDR3 contains 15 residues. Germline values: CDR1 SGHAT, CDR2 FQNNGV. V was clipped by 5 bases and J by 10 bases; unmatched bases: 16. The CDR3 DNA is TGTGCCAGCAGCCAAGGTGGCGGCTTACAGGGGTACTACACCTTC. Its protein is CASSQGGGLQGYYTF.

This chain connects TRBV7-2 to TRBJ2-7; no definite D call. CDR1 is SGHTA and CDR2 is FQGNSA in the germline V gene. The length of the CDR3 is 14 residues. The germline V and J ends were trimmed by 5 bases and 3 bases, with 14 bases remaining between them. The CDR3 DNA reads as TGTGCCAGCAGCCCCCTGGCAGGCCACTACGAGCAGTACTTC. Its protein product is CASSPLAGHYEQYF.

There are a few counts of this clonotype. The V gene is TRBV20-1, the J gene TRBJ1-5, with 10 bases lining up with TRBD1. The V gene end was trimmed by 1 base and the J gene end by 4 bases; junction bases not matched to a gene: 4. Germline V gene lookup returns CDR1 DFQATT and CDR2 SNEGSKA (reference sequence). CDR3 length: 15 residues. CDR3: CSARATGGSNQPQHF. The DNA of the CDR3 is TGCAGTGCTAGAGCGACAGGGGGCTCTAATCAGCCCCAGCATTTT.

The rearrangement uses TRBV20-1 and TRBJ2-3; 8 bases fit TRBD1. This CDR3 is built from 15 residues. The germline V gene has CDR1 DFQATT and CDR2 SNEGSKA (reference sequence). The trim removed 5 bases at V and 2 bases at J, leaving 9 bases unmatched. The CDR3, as DNA: TGCAGTGCTCCCTTTAGACAGGGGTACACAGATACGCAGTATTTT. Its protein product is CSAPFRQGYTDTQYF.